This T cell receptor beta chain was identified in a study of blood T cell repertoires in COVID-19. Per the germline V gene, CDR1 is SGDLS and CDR2 is YYNGEE. The CDR3 is 19 residues long. Germline trimming cut 0 bases from V and 4 bases from J; bases unmatched to any gene: 9. TCRdb's table, derived via immunoSEQ multiplex PCR, lists solely in-frame clones and lacks some. The table records almost 400,000 clones, around 89% of them present only once. This chain joins TRBV9 and TRBJ2-3; 15 bases line up with TRBD2. This receptor was taken from a woman in her thirties with acute COVID-19. Sequenced: PBMCs or T cells enriched from blood (not recorded which). This CDR3 reads CASSVAPRRTSGGADTQYF. The CDR3 bases are TGTGCCAGCAGCGTAGCGCCCCGTCGGACTAGCGGGGGGGCAGATACGCAGTATTTT.